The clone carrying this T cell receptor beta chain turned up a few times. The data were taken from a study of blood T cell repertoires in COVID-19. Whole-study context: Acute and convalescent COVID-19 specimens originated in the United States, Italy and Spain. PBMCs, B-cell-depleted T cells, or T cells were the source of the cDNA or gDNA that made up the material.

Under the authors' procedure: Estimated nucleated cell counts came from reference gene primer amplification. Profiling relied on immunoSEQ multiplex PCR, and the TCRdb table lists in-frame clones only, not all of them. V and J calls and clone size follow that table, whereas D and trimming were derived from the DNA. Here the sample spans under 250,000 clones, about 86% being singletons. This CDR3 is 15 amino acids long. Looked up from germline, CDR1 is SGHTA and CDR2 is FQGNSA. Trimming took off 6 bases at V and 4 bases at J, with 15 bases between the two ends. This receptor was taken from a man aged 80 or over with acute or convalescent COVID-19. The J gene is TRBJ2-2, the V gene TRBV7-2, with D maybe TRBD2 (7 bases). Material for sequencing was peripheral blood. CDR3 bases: TGTGCCAGCAGGCCCGGGGGGCAGACCACCGGGGAGCTGTTTTTT. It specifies CASRPGGQTTGELFF.